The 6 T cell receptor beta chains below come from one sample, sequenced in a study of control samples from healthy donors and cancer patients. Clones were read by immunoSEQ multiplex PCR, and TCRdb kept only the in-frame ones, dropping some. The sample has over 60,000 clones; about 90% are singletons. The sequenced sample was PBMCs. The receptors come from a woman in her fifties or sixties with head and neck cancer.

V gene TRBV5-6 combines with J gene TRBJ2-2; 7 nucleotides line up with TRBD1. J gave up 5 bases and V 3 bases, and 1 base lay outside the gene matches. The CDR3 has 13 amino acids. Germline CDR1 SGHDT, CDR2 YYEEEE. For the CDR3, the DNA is TGTGCCAGCAGCTACAGGGGTACCGGGGAGCTGTTTTTT. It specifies CASSYRGTGELFF.

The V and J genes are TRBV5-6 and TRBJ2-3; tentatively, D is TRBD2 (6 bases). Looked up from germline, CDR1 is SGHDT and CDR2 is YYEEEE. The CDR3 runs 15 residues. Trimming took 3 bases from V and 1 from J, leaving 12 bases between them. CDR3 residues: CASSWVSGRTDTQYF. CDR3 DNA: TGTGCCAGCAGCTGGGTTAGCGGACGCACAGATACGCAGTATTTT.

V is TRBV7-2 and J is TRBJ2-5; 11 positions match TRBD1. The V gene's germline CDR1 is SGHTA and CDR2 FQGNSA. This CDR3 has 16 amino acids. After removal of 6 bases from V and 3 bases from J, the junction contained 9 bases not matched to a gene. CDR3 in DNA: TGTGCCAGCAGTAGCGGACAGGGGGCCACTAAAGAGACCCAGTACTTC. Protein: CASSSGQGATKETQYF.

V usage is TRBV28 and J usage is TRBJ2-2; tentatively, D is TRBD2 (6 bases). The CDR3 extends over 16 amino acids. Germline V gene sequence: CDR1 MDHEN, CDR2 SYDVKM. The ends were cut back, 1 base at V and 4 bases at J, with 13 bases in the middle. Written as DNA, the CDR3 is TGTGCCAGCAGTTTATCCGGGAGAAGTGGCACCGGGGAGCTGTTTTTT. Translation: CASSLSGRSGTGELFF.

The CDR3 bases are TGCGCCAGCAGTCCAGGGGTTTGGAACACTGAAGCTTTCTTT. Amino acids: CASSPGVWNTEAFF. The chain couples TRBV10-2 to TRBJ1-1; D is possibly TRBD1 (6 bases). The CDR3 sequence is 14 residues long. CDR1 is WSHSY and CDR2 is SAAADI in the germline V gene. Trimming shortened V by 5 bases and J by 1 base, and 11 bases separated the two germline ends.

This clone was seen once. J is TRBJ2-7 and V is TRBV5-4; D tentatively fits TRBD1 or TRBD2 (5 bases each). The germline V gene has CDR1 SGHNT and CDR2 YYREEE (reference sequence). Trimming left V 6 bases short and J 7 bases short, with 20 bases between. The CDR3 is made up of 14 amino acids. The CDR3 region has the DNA TGTGCCAGCACCGAACTAGAGGGGACGGGGGAGCAGTACTTC. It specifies CASTELEGTGEQYF.